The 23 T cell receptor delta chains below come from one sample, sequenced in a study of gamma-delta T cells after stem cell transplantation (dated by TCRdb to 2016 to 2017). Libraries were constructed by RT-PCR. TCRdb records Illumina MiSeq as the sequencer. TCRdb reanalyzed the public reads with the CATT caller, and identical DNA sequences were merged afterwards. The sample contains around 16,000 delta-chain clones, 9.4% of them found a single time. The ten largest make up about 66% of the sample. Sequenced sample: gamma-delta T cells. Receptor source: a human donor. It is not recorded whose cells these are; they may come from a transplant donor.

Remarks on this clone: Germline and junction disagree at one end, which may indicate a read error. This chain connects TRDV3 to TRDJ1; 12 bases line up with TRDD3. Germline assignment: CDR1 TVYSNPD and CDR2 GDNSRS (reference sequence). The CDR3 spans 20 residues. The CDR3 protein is CAFMILSHTSWGIRSDTLIF. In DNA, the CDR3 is TGTGCCTTTATGATCCTTAGTCATACGTCCTGGGGGATACGGAGCGATACACTCATCTTT.

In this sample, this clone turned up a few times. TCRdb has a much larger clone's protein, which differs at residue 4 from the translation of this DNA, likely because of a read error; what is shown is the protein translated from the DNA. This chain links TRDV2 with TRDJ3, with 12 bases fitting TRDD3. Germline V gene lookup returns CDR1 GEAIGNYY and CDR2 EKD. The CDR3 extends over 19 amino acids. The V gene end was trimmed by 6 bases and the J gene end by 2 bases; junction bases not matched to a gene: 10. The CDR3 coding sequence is TGTGCCTGTAACAATGTACTGGGGGATACAGCCTGGGACACCCGACAGATGTTTTTC. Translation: CACNNVLGDTAWDTRQMFF.

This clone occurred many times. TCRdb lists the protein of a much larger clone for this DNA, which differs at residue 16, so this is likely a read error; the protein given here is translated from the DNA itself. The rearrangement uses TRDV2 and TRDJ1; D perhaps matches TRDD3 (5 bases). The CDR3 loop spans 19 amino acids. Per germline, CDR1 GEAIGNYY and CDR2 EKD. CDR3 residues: CACDPLRRGPPEYTDNLIF. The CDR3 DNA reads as TGTGCCTGTGACCCACTCCGTAGGGGACCGCCGGAGTACACCGATAACCTCATCTTT.

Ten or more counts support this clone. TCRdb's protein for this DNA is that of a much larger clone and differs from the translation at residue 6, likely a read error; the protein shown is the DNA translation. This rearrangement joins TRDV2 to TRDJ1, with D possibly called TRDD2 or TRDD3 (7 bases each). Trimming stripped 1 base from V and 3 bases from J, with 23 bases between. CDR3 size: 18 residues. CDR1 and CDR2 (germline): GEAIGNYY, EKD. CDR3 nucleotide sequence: TGTGCCTGTGACACGATTCCTACTAGTACTGGGGTCGCCGATAAACTCATCTTT. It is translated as CACDTIPTSTGVADKLIF.

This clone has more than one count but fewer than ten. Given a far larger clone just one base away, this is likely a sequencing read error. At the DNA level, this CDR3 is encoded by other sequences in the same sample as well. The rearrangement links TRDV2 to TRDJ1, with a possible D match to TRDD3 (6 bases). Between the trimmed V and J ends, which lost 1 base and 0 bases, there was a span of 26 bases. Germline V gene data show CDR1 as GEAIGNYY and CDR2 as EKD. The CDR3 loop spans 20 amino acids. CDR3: CACDTLLGDTRRRDTDKLIF. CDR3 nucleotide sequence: TGTGCCTGTGACACTCTACTGGGAGATACCCGCCGTCGGGACACCGATAAACTCATCTTT.

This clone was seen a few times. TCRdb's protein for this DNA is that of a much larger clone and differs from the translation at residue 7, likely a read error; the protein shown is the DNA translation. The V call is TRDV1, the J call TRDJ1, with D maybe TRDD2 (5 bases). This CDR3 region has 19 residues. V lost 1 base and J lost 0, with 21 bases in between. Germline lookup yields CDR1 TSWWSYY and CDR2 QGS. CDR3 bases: TGTGCTCTTGGGGAACCCTGTCTCTTCCGTCTACTGAACACCGATAAACTCATCTTT. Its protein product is CALGEPCLFRLLNTDKLIF.

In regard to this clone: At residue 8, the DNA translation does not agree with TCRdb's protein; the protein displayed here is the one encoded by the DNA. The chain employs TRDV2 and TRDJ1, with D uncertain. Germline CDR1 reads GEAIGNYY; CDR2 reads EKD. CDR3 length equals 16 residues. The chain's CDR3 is CACDTAGRPYTYKLIF. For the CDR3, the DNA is TGTGCCTGTGACACCGCGGGCCGCCCGTACACCTATAAACTCATCTTT.

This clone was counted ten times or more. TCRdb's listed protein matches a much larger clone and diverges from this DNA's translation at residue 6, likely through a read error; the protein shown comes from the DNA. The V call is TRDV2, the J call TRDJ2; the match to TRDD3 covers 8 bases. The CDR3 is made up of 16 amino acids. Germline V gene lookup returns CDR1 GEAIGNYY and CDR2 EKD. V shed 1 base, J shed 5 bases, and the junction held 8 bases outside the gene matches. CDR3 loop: CACDTTELGATAQLFF. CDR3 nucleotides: TGTGCCTGTGACACGACTGAACTGGGGGCCACAGCACAACTCTTCTTT.

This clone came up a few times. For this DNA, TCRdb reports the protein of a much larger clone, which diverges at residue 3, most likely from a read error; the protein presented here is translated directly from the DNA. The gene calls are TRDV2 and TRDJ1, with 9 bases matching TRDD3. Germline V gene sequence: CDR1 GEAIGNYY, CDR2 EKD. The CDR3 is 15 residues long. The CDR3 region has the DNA TGTGCCCGTGACACCGTTGGGGGATATAGCGATAAACTCATCTTT. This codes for CARDTVGGYSDKLIF.

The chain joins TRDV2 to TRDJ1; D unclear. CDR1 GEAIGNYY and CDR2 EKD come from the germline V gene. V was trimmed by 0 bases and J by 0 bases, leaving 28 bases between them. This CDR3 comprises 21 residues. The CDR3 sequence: CACDTVPSPSEYYDYTDKLIF. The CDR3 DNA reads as TGTGCCTGTGACACCGTCCCTAGTCCCTCTGAGTACTACGACTACACCGATAAACTCATCTTT.

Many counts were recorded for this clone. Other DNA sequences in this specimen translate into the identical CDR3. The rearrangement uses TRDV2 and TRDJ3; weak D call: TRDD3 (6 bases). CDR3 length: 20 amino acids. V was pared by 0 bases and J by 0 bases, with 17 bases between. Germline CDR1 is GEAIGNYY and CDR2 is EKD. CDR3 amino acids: CACDTTGDGGASWDTRQMFF. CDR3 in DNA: TGTGCCTGTGACACCACCGGGGATGGGGGCGCCTCCTGGGACACCCGACAGATGTTTTTC.

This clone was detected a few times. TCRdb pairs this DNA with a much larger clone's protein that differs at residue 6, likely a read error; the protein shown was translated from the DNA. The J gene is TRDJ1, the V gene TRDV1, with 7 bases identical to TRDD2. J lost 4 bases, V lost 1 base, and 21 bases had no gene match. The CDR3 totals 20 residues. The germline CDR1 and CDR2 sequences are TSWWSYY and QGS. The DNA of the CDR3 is TGTGCTCTTGGGGAACGAGGTTTCCTACCCTCCTGGTGGGACATCGATAAACTCATCTTT. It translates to CALGERGFLPSWWDIDKLIF.

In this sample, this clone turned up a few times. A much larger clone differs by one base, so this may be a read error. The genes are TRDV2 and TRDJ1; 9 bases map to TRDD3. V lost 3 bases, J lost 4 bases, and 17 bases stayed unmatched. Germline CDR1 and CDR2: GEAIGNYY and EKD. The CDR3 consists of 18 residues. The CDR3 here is CACDPSLGRGIQGDKLIF. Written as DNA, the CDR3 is TGTGCCTGTGACCCCAGTCTAGGCCGGGGGATACAGGGCGATAAACTCATCTTT.

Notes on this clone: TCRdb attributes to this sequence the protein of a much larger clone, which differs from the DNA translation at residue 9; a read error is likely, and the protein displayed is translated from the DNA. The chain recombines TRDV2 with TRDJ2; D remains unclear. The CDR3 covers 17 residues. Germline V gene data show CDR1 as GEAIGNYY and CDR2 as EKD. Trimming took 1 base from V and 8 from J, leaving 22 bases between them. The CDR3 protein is CACDTLGRPPQKAQLFF. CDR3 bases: TGTGCCTGTGACACGCTCGGGCGGCCCCCCCAAAAGGCACAACTCTTCTTT.

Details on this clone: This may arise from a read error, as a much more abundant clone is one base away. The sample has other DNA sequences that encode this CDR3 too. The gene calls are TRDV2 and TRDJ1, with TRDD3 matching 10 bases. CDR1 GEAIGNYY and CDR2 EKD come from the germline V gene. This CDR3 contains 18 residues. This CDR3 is CAYDTRKLRGDTTDKLIF. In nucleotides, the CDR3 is TGTGCCTATGACACCAGAAAATTAAGGGGGGATACGACCGATAAACTCATCTTT.

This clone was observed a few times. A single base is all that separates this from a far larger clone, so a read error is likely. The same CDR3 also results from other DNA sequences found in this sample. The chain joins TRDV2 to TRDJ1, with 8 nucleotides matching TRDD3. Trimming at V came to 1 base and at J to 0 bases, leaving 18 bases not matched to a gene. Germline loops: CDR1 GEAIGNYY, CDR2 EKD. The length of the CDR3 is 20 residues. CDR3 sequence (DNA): TGTGCCTGTGACACGATGAATTTGCTGGGGGACCCGACGTACACCGATAAACTCATCTTT. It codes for CACDTMNLLGDPTYTDKLIF.

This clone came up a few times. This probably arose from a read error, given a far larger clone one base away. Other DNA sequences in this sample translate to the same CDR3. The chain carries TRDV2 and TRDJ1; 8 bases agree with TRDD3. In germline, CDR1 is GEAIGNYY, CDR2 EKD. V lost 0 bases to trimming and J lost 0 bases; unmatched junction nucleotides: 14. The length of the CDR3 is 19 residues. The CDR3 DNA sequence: TGTGCCTGTGACACCCTGGTTTTGCTGGGGGAAAAGTACACCGATAAACTCATCTTT. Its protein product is CACDTLVLLGEKYTDKLIF.

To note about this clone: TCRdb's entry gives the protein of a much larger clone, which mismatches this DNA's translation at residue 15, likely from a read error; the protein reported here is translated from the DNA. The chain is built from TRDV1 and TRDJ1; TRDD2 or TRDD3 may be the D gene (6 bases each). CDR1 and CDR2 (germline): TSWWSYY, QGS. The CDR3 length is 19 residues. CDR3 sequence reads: CALGESVLPGGPYTNKLIF. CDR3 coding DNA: TGTGCTCTTGGGGAATCCGTCCTTCCCGGGGGACCGTACACCAATAAACTCATCTTT.

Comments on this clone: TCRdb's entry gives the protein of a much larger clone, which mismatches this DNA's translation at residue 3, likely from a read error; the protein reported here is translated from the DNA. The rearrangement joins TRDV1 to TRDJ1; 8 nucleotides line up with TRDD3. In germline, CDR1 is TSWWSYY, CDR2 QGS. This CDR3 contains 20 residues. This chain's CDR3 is CAFGNPTHYPGYAGNDKLIF. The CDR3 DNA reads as TGTGCTTTTGGGAACCCCACCCATTACCCGGGATACGCGGGAAACGATAAACTCATCTTT.

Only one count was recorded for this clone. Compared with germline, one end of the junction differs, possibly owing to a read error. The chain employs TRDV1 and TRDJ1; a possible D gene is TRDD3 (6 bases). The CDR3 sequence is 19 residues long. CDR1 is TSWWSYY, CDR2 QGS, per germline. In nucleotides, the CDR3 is TGTGCTATTGGGGAAAGAGAAAACCGAAGGGGGGGAGACACCGATAAACTCATCTTT. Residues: CAIGERENRRGGDTDKLIF.

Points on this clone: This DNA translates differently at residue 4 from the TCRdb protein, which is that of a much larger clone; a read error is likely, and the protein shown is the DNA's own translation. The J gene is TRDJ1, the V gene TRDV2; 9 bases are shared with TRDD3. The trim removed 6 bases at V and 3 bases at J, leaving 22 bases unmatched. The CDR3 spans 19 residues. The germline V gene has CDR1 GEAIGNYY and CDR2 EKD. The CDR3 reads CACNDVMMGDKSSPDKLIF. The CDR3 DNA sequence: TGTGCCTGTAACGACGTGATGATGGGGGATAAGTCAAGTCCCGATAAACTCATCTTT.

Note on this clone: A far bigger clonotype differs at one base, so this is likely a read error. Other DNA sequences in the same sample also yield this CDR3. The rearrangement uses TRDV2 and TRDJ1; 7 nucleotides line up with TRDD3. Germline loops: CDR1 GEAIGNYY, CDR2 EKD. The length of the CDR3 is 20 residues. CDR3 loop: CACDSLRSSSLGAYTDKLIF. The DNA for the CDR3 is TGTGCCTGCGACAGCCTACGCTCATCTTCCCTGGGGGCGTACACCGATAAACTCATCTTT.

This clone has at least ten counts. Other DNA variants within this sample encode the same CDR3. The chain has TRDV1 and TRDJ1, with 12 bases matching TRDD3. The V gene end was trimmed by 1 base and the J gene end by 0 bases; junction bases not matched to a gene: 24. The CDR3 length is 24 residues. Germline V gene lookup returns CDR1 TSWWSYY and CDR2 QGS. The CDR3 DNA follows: TGTGCTCTTGGGGAACGAGACCACTCAGATTACTGGGGGATACTGGGGGACTACACCGATAAACTCATCTTT. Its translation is CALGERDHSDYWGILGDYTDKLIF.